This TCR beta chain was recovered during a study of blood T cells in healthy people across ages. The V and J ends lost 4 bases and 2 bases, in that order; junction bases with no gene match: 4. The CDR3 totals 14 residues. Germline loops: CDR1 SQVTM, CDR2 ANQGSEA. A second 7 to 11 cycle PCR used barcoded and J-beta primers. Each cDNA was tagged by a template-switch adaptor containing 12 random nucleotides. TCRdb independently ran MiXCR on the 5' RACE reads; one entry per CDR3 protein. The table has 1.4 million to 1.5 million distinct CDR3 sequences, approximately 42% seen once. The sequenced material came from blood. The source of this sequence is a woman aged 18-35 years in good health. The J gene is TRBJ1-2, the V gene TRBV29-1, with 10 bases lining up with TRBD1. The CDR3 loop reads CSVGGQGENYGYTF. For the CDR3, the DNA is TGCAGCGTTGGAGGACAGGGGGAAAACTATGGCTACACCTTC.